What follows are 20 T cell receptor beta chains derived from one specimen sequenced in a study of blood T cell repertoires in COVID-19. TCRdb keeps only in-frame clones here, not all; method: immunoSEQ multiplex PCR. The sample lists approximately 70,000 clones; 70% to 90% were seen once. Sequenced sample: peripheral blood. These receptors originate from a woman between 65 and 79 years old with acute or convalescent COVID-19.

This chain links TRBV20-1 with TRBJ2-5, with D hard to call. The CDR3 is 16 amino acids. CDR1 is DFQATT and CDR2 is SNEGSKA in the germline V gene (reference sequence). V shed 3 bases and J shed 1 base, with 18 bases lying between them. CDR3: CSASPLDSRFQETQYF. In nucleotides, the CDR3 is TGCAGTGCTAGTCCGCTCGACTCTAGGTTCCAAGAGACCCAGTACTTC.

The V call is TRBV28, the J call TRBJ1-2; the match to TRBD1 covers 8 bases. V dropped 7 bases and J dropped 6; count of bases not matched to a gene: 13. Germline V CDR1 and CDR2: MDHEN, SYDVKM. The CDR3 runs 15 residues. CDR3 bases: TGTGCCAGCACACAGCCACTGGGACAGGCGCATGGCTACACCTTC. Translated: CASTQPLGQAHGYTF.

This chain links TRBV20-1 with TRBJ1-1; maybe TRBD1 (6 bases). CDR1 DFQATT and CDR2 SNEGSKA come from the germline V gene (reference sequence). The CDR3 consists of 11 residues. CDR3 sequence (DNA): TGCAGATCACAGGGTATGACTGAAGCTTTCTTT. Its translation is CRSQGMTEAFF.

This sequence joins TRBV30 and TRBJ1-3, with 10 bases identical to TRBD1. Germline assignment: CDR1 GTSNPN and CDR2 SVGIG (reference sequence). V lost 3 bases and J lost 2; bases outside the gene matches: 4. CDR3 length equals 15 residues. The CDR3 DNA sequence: TGTGCCTGGAGACGGGACAGGGGACCTGGAAACACCATATATTTT. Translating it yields CAWRRDRGPGNTIYF.

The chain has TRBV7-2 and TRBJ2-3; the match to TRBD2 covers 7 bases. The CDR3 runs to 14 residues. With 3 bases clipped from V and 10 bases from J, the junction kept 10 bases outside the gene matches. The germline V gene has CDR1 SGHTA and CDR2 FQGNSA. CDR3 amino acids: CASSFRDGLEPQYF. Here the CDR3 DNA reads TGTGCCAGCAGCTTCAGAGACGGACTAGAGCCGCAGTATTTT.

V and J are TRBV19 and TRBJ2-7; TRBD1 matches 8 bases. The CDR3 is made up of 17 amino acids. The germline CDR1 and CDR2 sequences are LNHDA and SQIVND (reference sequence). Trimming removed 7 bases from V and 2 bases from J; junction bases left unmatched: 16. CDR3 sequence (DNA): TGTGCCAGTAATCCCGGGACAGGCACCTCAAACCCCTACGAGCAGTACTTC. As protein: CASNPGTGTSNPYEQYF.

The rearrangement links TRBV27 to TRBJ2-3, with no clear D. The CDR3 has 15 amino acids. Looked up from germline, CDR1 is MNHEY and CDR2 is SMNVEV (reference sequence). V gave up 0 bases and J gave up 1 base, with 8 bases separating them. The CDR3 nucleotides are TGTGCCAGCAGTTTATCTTTCTCTGGCACAGATACGCAGTATTTT. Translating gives CASSLSFSGTDTQYF.

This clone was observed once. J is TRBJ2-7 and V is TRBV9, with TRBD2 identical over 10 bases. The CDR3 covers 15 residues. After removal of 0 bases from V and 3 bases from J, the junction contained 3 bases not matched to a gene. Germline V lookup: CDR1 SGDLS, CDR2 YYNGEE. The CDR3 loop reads CASSVAASGSYEQYF. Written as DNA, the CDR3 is TGTGCCAGCAGCGTAGCGGCTAGCGGGAGCTACGAGCAGTACTTC. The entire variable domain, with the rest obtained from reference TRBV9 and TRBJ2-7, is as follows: DSGVTQTPKHLITATGQRVTLRCSPRSGDLSVYWYQQSLDQGLQFLIQYYNGEERAKGNILERFSAQQFPDLHSELNLSSLELGDSALYFCASSVAASGSYEQYFGPGTRLTVT.

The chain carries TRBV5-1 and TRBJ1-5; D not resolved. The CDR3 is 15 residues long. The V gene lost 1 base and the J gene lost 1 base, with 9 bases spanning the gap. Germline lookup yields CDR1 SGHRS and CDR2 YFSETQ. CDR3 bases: TGCGCCAGCAGCTTGAACAGTGGAAGCAATCAGCCCCAGCATTTT. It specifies CASSLNSGSNQPQHF.

This chain's CDR3 is CASSYSRTGDYGYTF. The CDR3 DNA reads TGTGCCAGCAGTTACTCCCGGACAGGGGACTATGGCTACACCTTC. The J gene is TRBJ1-2, the V gene TRBV6-6, with 9 positions matching TRBD1. The CDR3 totals 15 residues. The ends lost 0 bases at V and 3 bases at J; junction bases unmatched: 2. Per the germline V gene, CDR1 is MNHNY and CDR2 is SVGAGI (reference sequence).

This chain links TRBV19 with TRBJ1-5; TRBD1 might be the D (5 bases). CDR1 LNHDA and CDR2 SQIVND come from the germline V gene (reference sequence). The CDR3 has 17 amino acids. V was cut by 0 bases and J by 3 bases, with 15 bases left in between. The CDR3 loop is CASSIDPGEGPNQPQHF. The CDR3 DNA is TGTGCCAGTAGTATAGACCCTGGGGAGGGACCCAATCAGCCCCAGCATTTT.

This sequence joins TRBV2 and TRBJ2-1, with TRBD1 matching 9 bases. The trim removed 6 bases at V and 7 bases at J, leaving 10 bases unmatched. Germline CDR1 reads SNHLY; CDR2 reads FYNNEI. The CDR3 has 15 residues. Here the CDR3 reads CASSVQGAIPNEQFF. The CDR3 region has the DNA TGTGCCAGCAGCGTACAGGGGGCAATCCCAAATGAGCAGTTCTTC.

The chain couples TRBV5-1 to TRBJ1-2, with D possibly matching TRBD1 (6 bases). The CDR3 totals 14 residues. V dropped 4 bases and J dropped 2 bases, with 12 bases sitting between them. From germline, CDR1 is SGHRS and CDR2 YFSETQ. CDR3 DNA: TGCGCCAGCAGCCTGGACAGTGGAAACTATGGCTACACCTTC. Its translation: CASSLDSGNYGYTF. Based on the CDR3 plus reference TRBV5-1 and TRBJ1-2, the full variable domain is KAGVTQTPRYLIKTRGQQVTLSCSPISGHRSVSWYQQTPGQGLQFLFEYFSETQRNKGNFPGRFSGRQFSNSRSEMNVSTLELGDSALYLCASSLDSGNYGYTFGSGTRLTVV.

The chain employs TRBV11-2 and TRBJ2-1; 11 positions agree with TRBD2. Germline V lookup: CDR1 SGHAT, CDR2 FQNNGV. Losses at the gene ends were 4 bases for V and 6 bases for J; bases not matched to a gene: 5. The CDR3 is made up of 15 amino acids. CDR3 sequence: CASSYLSGGVNEQFF. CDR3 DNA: TGTGCCAGCAGCTACCTTAGCGGGGGGGTCAATGAGCAGTTCTTC.

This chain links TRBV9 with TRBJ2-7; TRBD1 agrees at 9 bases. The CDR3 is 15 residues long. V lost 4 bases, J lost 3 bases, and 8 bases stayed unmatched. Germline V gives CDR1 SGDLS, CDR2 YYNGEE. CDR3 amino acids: CASSTGQGPIYEQYF. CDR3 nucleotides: TGTGCCAGCAGCACCGGACAGGGGCCGATCTACGAGCAGTACTTC.

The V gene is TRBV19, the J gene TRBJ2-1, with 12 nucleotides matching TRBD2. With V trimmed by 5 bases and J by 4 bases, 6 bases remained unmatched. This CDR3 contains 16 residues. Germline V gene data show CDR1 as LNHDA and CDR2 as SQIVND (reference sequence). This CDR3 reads CASSLRLAGVYNEQFF. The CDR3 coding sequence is TGTGCCAGTAGTTTAAGACTAGCGGGGGTTTACAATGAGCAGTTCTTC.

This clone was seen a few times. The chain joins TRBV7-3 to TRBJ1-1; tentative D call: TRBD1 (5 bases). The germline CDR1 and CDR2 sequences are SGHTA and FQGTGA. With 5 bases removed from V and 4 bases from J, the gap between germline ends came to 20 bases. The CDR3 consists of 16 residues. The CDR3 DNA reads TGTGCCAGCAGCCCGCTTATTGCGGGGGAAGGCACTGAAGCTTTCTTT. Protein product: CASSPLIAGEGTEAFF.

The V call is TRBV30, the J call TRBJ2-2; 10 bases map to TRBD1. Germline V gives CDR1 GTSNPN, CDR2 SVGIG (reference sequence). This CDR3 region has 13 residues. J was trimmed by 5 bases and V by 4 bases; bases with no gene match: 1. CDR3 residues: CAWKGQGTGELFF. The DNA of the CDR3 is TGTGCCTGGAAGGGACAGGGGACCGGGGAGCTGTTTTTT.

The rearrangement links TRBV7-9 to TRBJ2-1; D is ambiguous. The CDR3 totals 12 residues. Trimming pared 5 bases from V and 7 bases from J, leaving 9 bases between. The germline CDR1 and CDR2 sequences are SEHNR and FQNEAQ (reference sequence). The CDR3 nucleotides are TGTGCCAGCAGCACACCTCGAAATGAGCAGTTCTTC. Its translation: CASSTPRNEQFF.

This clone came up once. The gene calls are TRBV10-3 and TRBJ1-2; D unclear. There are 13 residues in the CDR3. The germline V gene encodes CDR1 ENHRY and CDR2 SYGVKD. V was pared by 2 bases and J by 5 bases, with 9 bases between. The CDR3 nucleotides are TGTGCCATCAGTGAGAGCCAGGTTTATGGCTACACCTTC. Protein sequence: CAISESQVYGYTF.